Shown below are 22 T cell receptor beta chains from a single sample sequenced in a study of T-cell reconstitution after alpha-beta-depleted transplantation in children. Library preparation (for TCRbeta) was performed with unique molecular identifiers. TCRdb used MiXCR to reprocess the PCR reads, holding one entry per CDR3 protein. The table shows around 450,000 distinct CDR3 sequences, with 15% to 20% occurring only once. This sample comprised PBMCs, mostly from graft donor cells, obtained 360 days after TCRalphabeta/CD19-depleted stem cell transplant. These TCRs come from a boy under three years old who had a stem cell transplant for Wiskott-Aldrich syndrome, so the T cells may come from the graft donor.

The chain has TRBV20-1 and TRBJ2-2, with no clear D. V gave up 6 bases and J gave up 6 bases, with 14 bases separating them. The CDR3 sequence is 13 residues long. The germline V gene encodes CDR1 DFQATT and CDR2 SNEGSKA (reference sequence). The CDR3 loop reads CSANARGAGELFF. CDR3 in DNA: TGCAGTGCGAACGCCAGAGGCGCCGGGGAGCTGTTTTTT.

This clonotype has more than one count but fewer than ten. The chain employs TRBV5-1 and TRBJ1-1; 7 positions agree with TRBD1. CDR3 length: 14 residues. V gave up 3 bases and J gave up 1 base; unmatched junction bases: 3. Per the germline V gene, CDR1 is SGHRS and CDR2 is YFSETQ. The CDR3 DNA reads TGCGCCAGCAGCTCGACAGGGAAGAACACTGAAGCTTTCTTT. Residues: CASSSTGKNTEAFF.

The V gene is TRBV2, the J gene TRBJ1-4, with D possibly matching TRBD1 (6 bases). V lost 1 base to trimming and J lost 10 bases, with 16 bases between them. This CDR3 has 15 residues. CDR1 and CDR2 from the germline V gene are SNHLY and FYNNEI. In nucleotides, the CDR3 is TGTGCCAGCAGTGAAGTGACAGGTGCGCCGGGAAAACTGTTTTTT. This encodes CASSEVTGAPGKLFF.

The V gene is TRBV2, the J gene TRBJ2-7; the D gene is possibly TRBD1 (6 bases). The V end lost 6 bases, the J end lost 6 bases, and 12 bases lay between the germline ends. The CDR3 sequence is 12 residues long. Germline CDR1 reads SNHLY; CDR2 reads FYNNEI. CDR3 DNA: TGTGCCAGCAGCCGGACAGTTCTCGAGCAGTACTTC. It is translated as CASSRTVLEQYF.

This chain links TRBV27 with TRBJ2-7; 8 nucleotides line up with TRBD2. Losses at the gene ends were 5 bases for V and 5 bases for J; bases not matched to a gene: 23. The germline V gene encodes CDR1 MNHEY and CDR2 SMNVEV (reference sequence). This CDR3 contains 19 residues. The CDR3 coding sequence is TGTGCCAGCAGTGCCATCGTCAGCACTGTCATAGCGGGAAAGCACGAGCAGTACTTC. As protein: CASSAIVSTVIAGKHEQYF.

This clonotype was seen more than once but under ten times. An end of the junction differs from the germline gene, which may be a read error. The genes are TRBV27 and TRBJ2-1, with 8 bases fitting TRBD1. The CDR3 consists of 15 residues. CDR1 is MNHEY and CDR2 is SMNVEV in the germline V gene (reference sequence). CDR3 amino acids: CASSLVAGGYHEQFF. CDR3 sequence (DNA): TGTGCCAGCAGTTTAGTGGCAGGGGGCTACCATGAGCAGTTCTTC.

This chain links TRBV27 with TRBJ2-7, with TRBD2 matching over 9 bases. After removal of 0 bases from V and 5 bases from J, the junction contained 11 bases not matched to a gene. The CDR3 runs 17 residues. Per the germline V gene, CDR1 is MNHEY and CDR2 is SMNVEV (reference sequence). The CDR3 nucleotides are TGTGCCAGCAGTTTATCCCCGGGGGCGGGGGGGCCGGACGAGCAGTACTTC. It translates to CASSLSPGAGGPDEQYF.

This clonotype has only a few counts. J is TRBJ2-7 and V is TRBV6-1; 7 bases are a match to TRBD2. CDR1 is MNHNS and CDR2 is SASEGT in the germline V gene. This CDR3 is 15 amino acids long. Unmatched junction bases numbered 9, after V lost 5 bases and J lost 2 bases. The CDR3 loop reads CASSTGGGDPYEQYF. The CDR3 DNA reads TGTGCCAGCAGTACCGGGGGAGGGGACCCCTACGAGCAGTACTTC.

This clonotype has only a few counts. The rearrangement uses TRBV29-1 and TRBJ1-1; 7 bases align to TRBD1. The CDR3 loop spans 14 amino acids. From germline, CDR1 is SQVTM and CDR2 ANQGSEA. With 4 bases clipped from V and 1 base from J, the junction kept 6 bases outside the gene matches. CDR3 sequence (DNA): TGCAGCGTTGGACAGGGCCGGGGGAACACTGAAGCTTTCTTT. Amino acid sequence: CSVGQGRGNTEAFF.

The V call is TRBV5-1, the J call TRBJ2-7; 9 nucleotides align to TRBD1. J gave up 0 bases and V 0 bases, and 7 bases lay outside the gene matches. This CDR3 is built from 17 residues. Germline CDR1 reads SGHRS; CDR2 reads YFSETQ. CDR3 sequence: CASSLALGTGISYEQYF. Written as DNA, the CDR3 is TGCGCCAGCAGCTTGGCCCTAGGGACAGGGATCTCCTACGAGCAGTACTTC.

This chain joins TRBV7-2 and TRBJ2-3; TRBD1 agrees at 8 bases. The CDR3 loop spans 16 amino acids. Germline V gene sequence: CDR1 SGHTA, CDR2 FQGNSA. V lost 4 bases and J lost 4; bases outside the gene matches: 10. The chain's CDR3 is CASSSRSRGRPDTQYF. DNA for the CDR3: TGTGCCAGCAGCTCCCGTAGCAGGGGGCGCCCAGATACGCAGTATTTT.

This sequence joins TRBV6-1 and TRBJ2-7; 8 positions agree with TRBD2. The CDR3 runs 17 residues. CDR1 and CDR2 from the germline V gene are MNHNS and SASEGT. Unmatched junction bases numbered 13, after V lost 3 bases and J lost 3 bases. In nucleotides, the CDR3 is TGTGCCAGCAGTGATTCCTCTCGGGAGGGGAGAGTCTACGAGCAGTACTTC. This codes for CASSDSSREGRVYEQYF.

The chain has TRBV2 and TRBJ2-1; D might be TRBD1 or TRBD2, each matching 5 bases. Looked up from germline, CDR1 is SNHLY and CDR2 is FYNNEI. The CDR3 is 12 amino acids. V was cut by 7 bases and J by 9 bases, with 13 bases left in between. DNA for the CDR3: TGTGCCAGCAATCTTGGGGGTCTTGAGCAGTTCTTC. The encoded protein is CASNLGGLEQFF.

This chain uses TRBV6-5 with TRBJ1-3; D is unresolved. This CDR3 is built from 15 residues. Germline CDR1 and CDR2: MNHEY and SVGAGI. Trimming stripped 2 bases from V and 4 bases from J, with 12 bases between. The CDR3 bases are TGTGCCAGCAGTTACAAGGGAGTAGGCGGAAACACCATATATTTT. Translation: CASSYKGVGGNTIYF.

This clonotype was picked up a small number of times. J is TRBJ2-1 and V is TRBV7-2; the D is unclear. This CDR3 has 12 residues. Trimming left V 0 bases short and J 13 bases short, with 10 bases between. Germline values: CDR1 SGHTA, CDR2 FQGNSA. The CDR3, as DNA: TGTGCCAGCAGCTTAGCTGGCATTACACAGTTCTTC. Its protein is CASSLAGITQFF.

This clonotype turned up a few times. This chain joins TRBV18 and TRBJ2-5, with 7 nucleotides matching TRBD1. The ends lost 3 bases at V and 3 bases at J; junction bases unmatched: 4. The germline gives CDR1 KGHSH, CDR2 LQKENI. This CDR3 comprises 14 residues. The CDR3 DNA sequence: TGTGCCAGCTCACCCAGGGGGAACAAAGAGACCCAGTACTTC. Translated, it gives CASSPRGNKETQYF.

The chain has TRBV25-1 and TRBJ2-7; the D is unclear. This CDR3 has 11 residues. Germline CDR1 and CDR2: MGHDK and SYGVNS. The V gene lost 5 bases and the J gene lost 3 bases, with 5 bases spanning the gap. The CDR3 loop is CASSKGYEQYF. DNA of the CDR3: TGTGCCAGCAGTAAAGGCTACGAGCAGTACTTC.

CDR3 in amino acids: CASSWTGNLQETQYF. The CDR3 region has the DNA TGTGCCAGCAGTTGGACAGGGAATCTCCAAGAGACCCAGTACTTC. V gene TRBV7-2 combines with J gene TRBJ2-5; 8 bases match TRBD1. The CDR3 consists of 15 residues. V was clipped by 6 bases and J by 1 base; unmatched bases: 7. Germline-derived CDR1 and CDR2 are SGHTA and FQGNSA. The full variable domain, its missing parts supplied by reference TRBV7-2 and TRBJ2-5, is GAGVSQSPSNKVTEKGKDVELRCDPISGHTALYWYRQSLGQGLEFLIYFQGNSAPDKSGLPSDRFSAERTGGSVSTLTIQRTQQEDSAVYLCASSWTGNLQETQYFGPGTRLLVL.

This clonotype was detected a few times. CDR3 in DNA: TGCGCCAGCAGCAGCACGACAGGGTCGCGAGAGACCCAGTACTTC. It specifies CASSSTTGSRETQYF. The chain couples TRBV5-1 to TRBJ2-5; 7 positions agree with TRBD1. V gave up 4 bases and J gave up 4 bases; unmatched junction bases: 10. The CDR3 sequence is 15 residues long. Germline CDR1 reads SGHRS; CDR2 reads YFSETQ.

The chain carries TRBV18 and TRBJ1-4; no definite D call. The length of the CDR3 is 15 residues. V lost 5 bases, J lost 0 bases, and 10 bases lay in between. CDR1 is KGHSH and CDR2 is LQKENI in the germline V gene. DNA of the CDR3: TGTGCCAGCTCATGGAGGAGTGCAACTAATGAAAAACTGTTTTTT. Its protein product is CASSWRSATNEKLFF. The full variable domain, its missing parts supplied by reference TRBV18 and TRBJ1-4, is NAGVMQNPRHLVRRRGQEARLRCSPMKGHSHVYWYRQLPEEGLKFMVYLQKENIIDESGMPKERFSAEFPKEGPSILRIQQVVRGDSAAYFCASSWRSATNEKLFFGSGTQLSVL.

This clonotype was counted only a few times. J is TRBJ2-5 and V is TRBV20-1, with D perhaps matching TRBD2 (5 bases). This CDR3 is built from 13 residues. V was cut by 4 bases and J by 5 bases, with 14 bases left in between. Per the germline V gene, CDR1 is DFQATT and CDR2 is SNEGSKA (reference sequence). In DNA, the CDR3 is TGCAGTGCTAATTCCGACCCGGGGGAGACCCAGTACTTC. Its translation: CSANSDPGETQYF.

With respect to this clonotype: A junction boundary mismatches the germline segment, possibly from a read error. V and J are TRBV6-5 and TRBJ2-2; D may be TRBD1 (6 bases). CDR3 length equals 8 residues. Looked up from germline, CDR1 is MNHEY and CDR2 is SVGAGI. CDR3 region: CAKGELFF. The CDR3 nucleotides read TGTGCCAAGGGGGAGCTGTTCTTT.